The rows below give T cell receptor beta chains drawn from one sample of a study of CD8+CD57+ T cells in acquired aplastic anemia. TCRdb processed the reads anew with MiXCR; each CDR3 protein has one entry. The data hold 250,000 to 350,000 distinct CDR3 sequences, with approximately 56% observed a single time. Sequences were obtained from sorted CD4+, CD8+, or CD8+CD57+ T cells (not recorded which) from PBMCs. The receptors derive from a human donor with severe aplastic anemia or a healthy control (not recorded which). CDR3s leave out the opening cysteine and the closing phenylalanine or tryptophan. Each record gives: J gene, D gene, V gene, CDR3 protein. The D gene is left open where the match is weak.

J gene: TRBJ2-3
D gene: NA
V gene: TRBV27
CDR3 protein: ASGGGDTQY

J gene: TRBJ2-2
D gene: NA
V gene: TRBV10-3
CDR3 protein: ASSQGYRESGELF

J gene: TRBJ1-1
D gene: NA
V gene: TRBV12-1
CDR3 protein: ASSPLGRNTEAF

J gene: TRBJ2-7
D gene: TRBD1
V gene: TRBV4-2
CDR3 protein: ASSLLPGQDSYEQY

J gene: TRBJ2-5
D gene: TRBD1
V gene: TRBV7-2
CDR3 protein: ASSSGQAETQY

J gene: TRBJ1-1
D gene: NA
V gene: TRBV7-2
CDR3 protein: ASSLSAVNTEAL

J gene: TRBJ1-5
D gene: NA
V gene: TRBV29-1
CDR3 protein: SVVGGTNQPQH

J gene: TRBJ1-2
D gene: TRBD1
V gene: TRBV20-1
CDR3 protein: SAIRLGQGAGYGYT

J gene: TRBJ2-1
D gene: TRBD1
V gene: TRBV10-3
CDR3 protein: AIRTGTDNEQF

J gene: TRBJ2-5
D gene: TRBD1
V gene: TRBV20-1
CDR3 protein: SAHRTGSQETQY

J gene: TRBJ1-4
D gene: NA
V gene: TRBV9
CDR3 protein: ASSVWGANEKLF

J gene: TRBJ2-5
D gene: TRBD2
V gene: TRBV20-1
CDR3 protein: SAWRRGGAAETQY

J gene: TRBJ1-2
D gene: TRBD1
V gene: TRBV20-1
CDR3 protein: SARDPRTGGGYT

J gene: TRBJ1-2
D gene: NA
V gene: TRBV10-3
CDR3 protein: ANSESENGYT

J gene: TRBJ1-2
D gene: NA
V gene: TRBV6-6
CDR3 protein: ASGYKSPRGYGYT

J gene: TRBJ2-1
D gene: TRBD2
V gene: TRBV7-8
CDR3 protein: ASSRGIPGLAGGRF

J gene: TRBJ1-2
D gene: TRBD1
V gene: TRBV6-5
CDR3 protein: ASRGTGGDQTPYGYT

J gene: TRBJ2-3
D gene: TRBD2
V gene: TRBV19
CDR3 protein: ASSPGGVDTQY

J gene: TRBJ2-7
D gene: TRBD1
V gene: TRBV7-2
CDR3 protein: ASSRTGAAYEQY

J gene: TRBJ1-5
D gene: NA
V gene: TRBV9
CDR3 protein: ASSAHRDSNQPQH

J gene: TRBJ1-4
D gene: NA
V gene: TRBV7-2
CDR3 protein: ASSLVGASEKLF

J gene: TRBJ1-6
D gene: NA
V gene: TRBV5-1
CDR3 protein: ASGRDDTGLLGDSRPLH

J gene: TRBJ2-7
D gene: NA
V gene: TRBV10-2
CDR3 protein: ASSYDSSLDEQY

J gene: TRBJ1-5
D gene: NA
V gene: TRBV7-8
CDR3 protein: ASSLRPYGNQPQH

J gene: TRBJ1-1
D gene: TRBD1
V gene: TRBV9
CDR3 protein: ASSVTGASEAF

J gene: TRBJ1-1
D gene: TRBD1
V gene: TRBV24-1
CDR3 protein: ATSDPTGGSEAF

J gene: TRBJ1-2
D gene: TRBD1
V gene: TRBV20-1
CDR3 protein: SARAGQGAVHT

J gene: TRBJ2-3
D gene: TRBD2
V gene: TRBV24-1
CDR3 protein: ATSDAVFSGRAQY

J gene: TRBJ2-7
D gene: TRBD2
V gene: TRBV5-1
CDR3 protein: ASSLPGTNSYEQY

J gene: TRBJ2-7
D gene: NA
V gene: TRBV4-3
CDR3 protein: ASSQRGYSYEQY

J gene: TRBJ2-5
D gene: TRBD1
V gene: TRBV19
CDR3 protein: ASSAPGGETQY

J gene: TRBJ2-7
D gene: NA
V gene: TRBV15
CDR3 protein: ATSRGQNAYEQY

J gene: TRBJ1-4
D gene: NA
V gene: TRBV12-3/TRBV12-4
CDR3 protein: ASNIVPTNEKLF

J gene: TRBJ2-3
D gene: NA
V gene: TRBV9
CDR3 protein: ASSSTKWLGTDTQY

J gene: TRBJ2-5
D gene: TRBD1
V gene: TRBV20-1
CDR3 protein: SAKTGDEVGTQY

J gene: TRBJ2-2
D gene: TRBD2
V gene: TRBV5-1
CDR3 protein: ASSLSLAGLVSGELF

J gene: TRBJ1-6
D gene: NA
V gene: TRBV6-5
CDR3 protein: ASSGMGRSSYNSPLH

J gene: TRBJ2-7
D gene: TRBD2
V gene: TRBV12-3/TRBV12-4
CDR3 protein: ASSFPTSGRGFPYEQY

J gene: TRBJ1-1
D gene: NA
V gene: TRBV15
CDR3 protein: ATSREREGGTEAF

J gene: TRBJ2-7
D gene: NA
V gene: TRBV10-2
CDR3 protein: ASSRLSYEQY

J gene: TRBJ2-5
D gene: NA
V gene: TRBV20-1
CDR3 protein: SARARVVGETQY

J gene: TRBJ2-3
D gene: TRBD2
V gene: TRBV2
CDR3 protein: ASRREGLGTQY

J gene: TRBJ1-4
D gene: TRBD1
V gene: TRBV7-9
CDR3 protein: ASSLGQGGNEKLF

J gene: TRBJ1-6
D gene: NA
V gene: TRBV6-6
CDR3 protein: ASSRDIRSSPLH

J gene: TRBJ1-1
D gene: TRBD1
V gene: TRBV7-9
CDR3 protein: ASSRQGRNTEAF

J gene: TRBJ1-4
D gene: NA
V gene: TRBV29-1
CDR3 protein: SVRGALNEKLF

J gene: TRBJ1-5
D gene: NA
V gene: TRBV6-2/TRBV6-3
CDR3 protein: ASSYQGYSNQPQH

J gene: TRBJ2-7
D gene: NA
V gene: TRBV12-3/TRBV12-4
CDR3 protein: ASSFYGPKAYEQY

J gene: TRBJ1-6
D gene: TRBD1
V gene: TRBV7-2
CDR3 protein: ASSPSTGGISHLR

J gene: TRBJ1-6
D gene: NA
V gene: TRBV10-3
CDR3 protein: ASSTRQAGSPLH

J gene: TRBJ1-6
D gene: TRBD1
V gene: TRBV7-2
CDR3 protein: ASSPTGQGYNSPLH

J gene: TRBJ2-5
D gene: TRBD2
V gene: TRBV15
CDR3 protein: ATSRVHGGGGETQY

J gene: TRBJ2-7
D gene: NA
V gene: TRBV7-8
CDR3 protein: ASSLDAVSYEQY

J gene: TRBJ2-5
D gene: TRBD1
V gene: TRBV2
CDR3 protein: ASSEGTVAETQY